This T cell receptor (beta chain) originates from a study of OX40 agonist ivuxolimab in advanced cancers. Study-level background: Three patients showed partial responses: one hepatocellular carcinoma and two cutaneous melanoma cases. Findings and limits, study-wide: Several nonresponders also turned out to have low normalized T-cell clonal expansion. Partial responders at 0.1-3.0 mg/kg had among the lowest clonal expansion.

About this clone itself: Its specificity is not known. Other DNA variants within this sample encode the same CDR3.

Germline V gene lookup returns CDR1 MNHEY and CDR2 SMNVEV (reference sequence). V was cut by 1 base and J by 3 bases, with 4 bases left in between. The CDR3 loop spans 13 amino acids. TCRdb's copy holds only in-frame clones and misses some; the assay was immunoSEQ multiplex PCR. Among roughly 80,000 clones listed, about 88% were seen once. This receptor was identified in an adult with an advanced solid tumor such as melanoma, head and neck, liver or kidney cancer. The chain employs TRBV27 and TRBJ1-3; D remains ambiguous. The material was CD4+ or CD8+ T cells sorted from blood, obtained in a trial of the OX40 agonist ivuxolimab. The CDR3 DNA sequence: TGTGCCAGCAGTTTATACAGTGGAAACACCATATATTTT. Encoded protein: CASSLYSGNTIYF.